A selection of T cell receptor beta chains follows, all from one sample in a study of cytomegalovirus exposure and HLA in healthy donors. Assay used: immunoSEQ multiplex PCR; TCRdb lists only in-frame clones, some missing. The profile covers around 100,000 clones, with just under 80% appearing a single time and approximately 4% taken by the ten largest. Sequences were obtained from PBMCs. These receptors originate from a woman in her thirties or forties in good health and CMV-seropositive. CDR3s include the opening cysteine and the closing phenylalanine or tryptophan.

V | CDR3
TRBV5-1 | CASSYRTGQTGELFF
TRBV20-1 | CSGDTTDTQYF
TRBV27 | CASSRGLGTGEETQYF
TRBV11-3 | CASSNRLAGHNNEQFF
TRBV5-1 | CASSIGQVDSPLHF
TRBV4-1 | CASSQVPGQSSYEQYF
TRBV5-8 | CASSYGGGRYEQYF
TRBV28 | CASSLRQGLGELFF
TRBV19 | CASSIMGGNEKLFF
TRBV18 | CASSQQRYEQYF
TRBV19 | CASSVRDRGQLNTEAFF
TRBV5-1 | CASSRDRPEETQYF
TRBV5-1 | CASSLAGGARHEQYF
TRBV28 | CATRIVGQPETQYF
TRBV28 | CASSLGMLTDTQYF
TRBV28 | CASSNMQETQYF
TRBV5-1 | CASSLAGTSLAQETQYF
TRBV7-3 | CASGWTGGTNYGYTF
TRBV4-1 | CASSNRQGENIQYF
TRBV5-4 | CASSPGGVEETQYF
TRBV2 | CASSEDFVANTGELFF
TRBV30 | CAWSFGGGSNQPQHF
TRBV30 | CAWSVPGRLEQYF
TRBV19 | CASSIGGYPYEQYF
TRBV15 | CATSRAGVGYEQYF
TRBV4-1 | CASSQGGIAGGSYNEQFF
TRBV29-1 | CSVEEPGNKEAFF
TRBV7-6 | CASSLRTVGETQYF
TRBV5-1 | CASSLGGPAVNTEAFF
TRBV5-4 | CASSLGPSGELVEQFF